This T cell receptor (beta chain) was identified in a study of blood T cell repertoires in COVID-19. This clone has at least ten counts. Participants were aged 18 to 89 years from approximately 24 US areas. Assignment of participants to cohorts was predicated upon participant-reported clinical history. The CDR3 has 14 amino acids. With V trimmed by 1 base and J by 7 bases, 6 bases remained unmatched. Germline V gene data show CDR1 as SEHNR and CDR2 as FQNEAQ (reference sequence). Study processing details: Amplification of reference gene primers was used by the study to estimate nucleated cell counts. TCRdb's copy holds only in-frame clones and misses some; the assay was immunoSEQ multiplex PCR. The DNA gave D and trimming, while V, J and clone size come from that table. Among about 400,000 clones listed, approximately 90% were seen once.

The specimen was PBMCs or T cells enriched from blood (not recorded which). The receptor's source is a young woman with acute COVID-19. This rearrangement joins TRBV7-9 to TRBJ1-2; 7 nucleotides match TRBD1. CDR3 in amino acids: CASSLGTGVRGYTF. The CDR3 DNA reads as TGTGCCAGCAGCTTAGGGACAGGAGTTCGTGGCTACACCTTC.